A single sample gave rise to the 30 T cell receptor beta chains below, sequenced in a study of T cells in Graves' hyperthyroidism and ophthalmopathy. RNA transcripts were the template for amplifying TCR beta CDR3 regions. The HTBI primer set was used in a first-round RT-PCR of the TCR CDR3. TCRdb used MiXCR to reprocess the multiplex PCR reads, holding one entry per CDR3 protein. The sample records hundreds of thousands of distinct CDR3 sequences, around a sixth being singletons. Source material: blood. These receptors were obtained from a woman aged 18-35 years with Graves' hyperthyroidism.

The chain carries TRBV6-5 and TRBJ2-3; a possible D gene is TRBD2 (6 bases). CDR3 size: 17 residues. The germline V and J ends were trimmed by 0 bases and 1 base, with 14 bases remaining between them. Per germline, CDR1 MNHEY and CDR2 SVGAGI. The CDR3 loop is CASSYSGLRGRTDTQYF. In DNA, the CDR3 is TGTGCCAGCAGTTACTCGGGTCTGCGGGGCCGCACAGATACGCAGTATTTT.

The gene calls are TRBV6-1 and TRBJ2-2; 7 positions match TRBD1. CDR3 length: 15 residues. Germline trimming cut 5 bases from V and 7 bases from J; bases unmatched to any gene: 10. Germline CDR1 reads MNHNS; CDR2 reads SASEGT. The CDR3 loop is CASSTGTVGGGELFF. As DNA, the CDR3 is TGTGCCAGCAGTACCGGGACAGTAGGAGGCGGGGAGCTGTTTTTT.

This clonotype was seen a few times. One base away lies a much larger clone, so this may be a sequencing read error. The chain uses TRBV6-5 and TRBJ1-2; D unclear. The germline gives CDR1 MNHEY, CDR2 SVGAGI. The CDR3 is 14 amino acids. The CDR3 DNA follows: TGTGCCAGCAGTTTCTCACCAGTGCAAGGTGGCCACACCTTC. This encodes CASSFSPVQGGHTF.

This clonotype was observed at least ten times. The chain has TRBV27 and TRBJ2-1; 11 bases are a match to TRBD2. The V segment lost 0 bases and the J segment 4 bases; nucleotides outside the gene matches: 5. The germline CDR1 and CDR2 sequences are MNHEY and SMNVEV (reference sequence). The CDR3 spans 17 residues. The CDR3 DNA sequence: TGTGCCAGCAGTTTATCGGGGACTAGCGGAGCTTACAATGAGCAGTTCTTC. It translates to CASSLSGTSGAYNEQFF.

J is TRBJ2-7 and V is TRBV12-3 or TRBV12-4; D call uncertain. The germline V and J ends were trimmed by 6 bases and 1 base, with 16 bases remaining between them. This CDR3 is 15 amino acids long. CDR3 loop: CASSPSAGSSYEQYF. For the CDR3, the DNA is TGTGCCAGCAGCCCCTCGGCAGGTTCTTCCTACGAGCAGTACTTC.

This clonotype was counted ten times or more. This chain links TRBV2 with TRBJ1-5; the D gene is possibly TRBD1 (6 bases). This CDR3 is built from 17 residues. V was clipped by 6 bases and J by 3 bases, with 21 bases between them. Looked up from germline, CDR1 is SNHLY and CDR2 is FYNNEI. The DNA for the CDR3 is TGTGCCAGCAGCGAACTCCAACAGGGTAATGTCAATCAGCCCCAGCATTTT. Translated, it gives CASSELQQGNVNQPQHF.

Points on this clonotype: A much larger clone sits a single nucleotide away, making a read error possible. The rearrangement joins TRBV12-3 or TRBV12-4 to TRBJ1-5; possible D gene TRBD1, 5 bases. The CDR3 is 13 amino acids. Trimming cost V 7 bases and J 2 bases, with 9 bases left between them. For the CDR3, the DNA is TGTGCCAGCACCGGGGGGGGCAATCAGCCCCAGCATTTT. It is translated as CASTGGGNQPQHF.

The table lists this clonotype with many counts. The chain carries TRBV5-1 and TRBJ1-2; 9 positions agree with TRBD1. Looked up from germline, CDR1 is SGHRS and CDR2 is YFSETQ. This CDR3 has 14 amino acids. After removal of 0 bases from V and 7 bases from J, the junction contained 4 bases not matched to a gene. The CDR3 sequence is CASSLEGQGGGYTF. In DNA form, the CDR3 reads TGCGCCAGCAGCTTGGAGGGACAGGGAGGTGGCTACACCTTC.

This clonotype showed up many times. DNA for the CDR3: TGTGCCAGCAGCCCTTTAGCGGGGGCCAGCTCCTACGAGCAGTACTTC. Protein product: CASSPLAGASSYEQYF. This chain connects TRBV7-9 to TRBJ2-7; 9 positions agree with TRBD2. The junction had 8 bases not matched to a gene; V was cut back by 5 bases and J by 0 bases. Germline loops: CDR1 SEHNR, CDR2 FQNEAQ (reference sequence). The CDR3 is 16 residues long.

This clonotype has just a few counts. This chain links TRBV28 with TRBJ1-6, with TRBD1 matching over 9 bases. Germline CDR1 is MDHEN and CDR2 is SYDVKM. J was trimmed by 8 bases and V by 5 bases; bases with no gene match: 4. The CDR3 length is 14 residues. CDR3 residues: CASSRDREYSPLHF. The DNA for the CDR3 is TGTGCCAGCAGTCGGGACAGGGAATATTCACCCCTCCACTTT.

This clonotype was seen ten or more times. The CDR3 DNA follows: TGTGCCAGCAGTGAAGGGGCGTTAAATGAAAAACTGTTTTTT. Translated: CASSEGALNEKLFF. The gene calls are TRBV6-1 and TRBJ1-4; D is undetermined. This CDR3 contains 14 residues. Germline CDR1 is MNHNS and CDR2 is SASEGT. Trimming removed 1 base at V and 5 bases at J, with 8 bases between.

The gene calls are TRBV6-1 and TRBJ1-3, with a weak D call TRBD1 (5 bases). Germline V CDR1 and CDR2: MNHNS, SASEGT. The ends were cut back, 0 bases at V and 0 bases at J, with 9 bases in the middle. This CDR3 comprises 16 residues. CDR3: CASSEAGGDSGNTIYF. The CDR3 DNA is TGTGCCAGCAGTGAAGCAGGAGGGGACTCTGGAAACACCATATATTTT.

This clonotype occurred a few times. The J gene is TRBJ1-4, the V gene TRBV20-1, with 7 positions matching TRBD1. Germline V gene data show CDR1 as DFQATT and CDR2 as SNEGSKA (reference sequence). The V segment lost 3 bases and the J segment 6 bases; nucleotides outside the gene matches: 4. CDR3 size: 13 residues. The CDR3 loop is CSASGQGDEKLFF. The CDR3 nucleotides are TGCAGTGCTAGTGGCCAGGGGGATGAAAAACTGTTTTTT.

Comments on this clonotype: No DNA is shown, since the ends of the CDR3 on it are uncertain; the CDR3 is the one TCRdb lists. Here the CDR3 reads CASSFYICSARTGLAGETQYF. This chain uses TRBV11-1 with TRBJ2-5; the table gives TRBD2 as D, unverified against the DNA. The CDR3 sequence runs 21 residues, both termini included. Germline values: CDR1 SGHAT, CDR2 FQDESV (reference sequence).

This clonotype has a handful of counts. V is TRBV28 and J is TRBJ2-4; D possibly corresponds to TRBD2 (6 bases). Germline V gene data show CDR1 as MDHEN and CDR2 as SYDVKM. V dropped 5 bases and J dropped 1 base, with 24 bases sitting between them. The length of the CDR3 is 19 residues. The CDR3: CASSLLGGVILGAKNIQYF. The CDR3 DNA follows: TGTGCCAGCAGTCTCCTGGGGGGAGTAATTCTAGGGGCCAAAAACATTCAGTACTTC.

This chain uses TRBV24-1 with TRBJ2-7; 7 nucleotides match TRBD1. The CDR3 contains 12 residues. J gave up 1 base and V 12 bases, and 5 bases lay outside the gene matches. Germline lookup yields CDR1 KGHDR and CDR2 SFDVKD. For the CDR3, the DNA is TGTGCCGTCTCAGGGGGATCCTACGAGCAGTACTTC. This encodes CAVSGGSYEQYF.

This clonotype was recorded at least ten times. The chain recombines TRBV6-2 or TRBV6-3 with TRBJ1-4; D unresolved. The CDR3 extends over 15 amino acids. In germline, CDR1 is MNHEY, CDR2 SVGEGT. The V and J ends lost 8 bases and 4 bases respectively, with 17 bases between them. The CDR3 region has the DNA TGTGCCAGCGGTCGGCCCCGCTTTGATAATGAAAAACTGTTTTTT. Its protein product is CASGRPRFDNEKLFF.

This clonotype was picked up many times. V usage is TRBV5-8 and J usage is TRBJ2-1; D may be TRBD2 (7 bases). V lost 4 bases, J lost 6 bases, and 14 bases lay in between. CDR1 is SGHTS and CDR2 is YDEGEE in the germline V gene. The CDR3 consists of 14 residues. DNA for the CDR3: TGTGCCAGCAGCCCAGGGGACTATCTCAATGAGCAGTTCTTC. Translating it yields CASSPGDYLNEQFF.

The V and J genes are TRBV28 and TRBJ2-1; 10 bases fit TRBD1. Germline V CDR1 and CDR2: MDHEN, SYDVKM. This CDR3 has 15 amino acids. J gave up 4 bases and V 8 bases, and 8 bases lay outside the gene matches. CDR3 DNA: TGTGCCAGCCGGGGCGGGACAGGGGAATACAATGAGCAGTTCTTC. It is translated as CASRGGTGEYNEQFF.

In its sample, this clonotype was seen many times. This chain uses TRBV6-2 or TRBV6-3 with TRBJ2-5, with TRBD2 identical over 13 bases. The CDR3 runs 15 residues. The ends lost 5 bases at V and 5 bases at J; junction bases unmatched: 5. From germline, CDR1 is MNHEY and CDR2 SVGEGT. The CDR3 protein is CASSPTSGGAETQYF. In DNA form, the CDR3 reads TGTGCCAGCAGTCCCACTAGCGGGGGGGCCGAGACCCAGTACTTC.

This clonotype was seen a few times. The chain combines TRBV5-1 with TRBJ1-3; weak D call: TRBD1 (5 bases). The CDR3 is 17 amino acids. From germline, CDR1 is SGHRS and CDR2 YFSETQ. The V end lost 4 bases, the J end lost 0 bases, and 17 bases lay between the germline ends. CDR3 region: CASSVGGSSLSGNTIYF. The CDR3 nucleotides read TGCGCCAGCAGCGTGGGGGGGAGCTCGCTCTCTGGAAACACCATATATTTT.

This clonotype was found many times. The rearrangement joins TRBV18 to TRBJ2-1; D is possibly TRBD1 (6 bases). The CDR3 sequence is 13 residues long. The germline V and J ends were trimmed by 3 bases and 5 bases, with 8 bases remaining between them. The germline V gene has CDR1 KGHSH and CDR2 LQKENI. This chain's CDR3 is CASSPHRDNEQFF. DNA for the CDR3: TGTGCCAGCTCACCCCACAGGGACAATGAGCAGTTCTTC. Variable domain in full (rest from reference TRBV18 and TRBJ2-1): NAGVMQNPRHLVRRRGQEARLRCSPMKGHSHVYWYRQLPEEGLKFMVYLQKENIIDESGMPKERFSAEFPKEGPSILRIQQVVRGDSAAYFCASSPHRDNEQFFGPGTRLTVL.

This clonotype was counted at least ten times. The J gene is TRBJ1-3, the V gene TRBV2; no reliable D call. The ends were cut back, 3 bases at V and 4 bases at J, with 10 bases in the middle. Germline CDR1 reads SNHLY; CDR2 reads FYNNEI. The CDR3 contains 14 residues. In nucleotides, the CDR3 is TGTGCCAGCAGTGACGGTACTTCGGGAAACACCATATATTTT. This sequence encodes CASSDGTSGNTIYF.

This clonotype has at least ten counts. The chain joins TRBV12-3 or TRBV12-4 to TRBJ2-1; D uncertain. V was shortened by 3 bases and J by 4 bases, with 13 bases between the two germline ends. This CDR3 contains 15 residues. Here the CDR3 reads CASSFKGSFYNEQFF. Here the CDR3 DNA reads TGTGCCAGCAGTTTTAAGGGCAGTTTTTACAATGAGCAGTTCTTC.

This clonotype was observed many times. The rearrangement uses TRBV6-1 and TRBJ2-5; D is unresolved. Trimming shortened V by 7 bases and J by 4 bases, and 7 bases separated the two germline ends. The germline CDR1 and CDR2 sequences are MNHNS and SASEGT. The CDR3 consists of 11 residues. In DNA form, the CDR3 reads TGTGCCAGCACGTTCCGAGAGACCCAGTACTTC. It encodes CASTFRETQYF.

This clonotype was seen more than once but under ten times. V is TRBV14 and J is TRBJ1-1; possible D gene TRBD1, 6 bases. Trimming took 1 base from V and 0 from J, leaving 21 bases between them. CDR3 length: 19 residues. Per germline, CDR1 SGHDN and CDR2 FVKESK. CDR3 nucleotides: TGTGCCAGCAGCCAAGTCGCACTTCAGGGGCCCGAGCTGAACACTGAAGCTTTCTTT. It yields the protein CASSQVALQGPELNTEAFF. The full variable domain, completed using reference TRBV14 and TRBJ1-1, is EAGVTQFPSHSVIEKGQTVTLRCDPISGHDNLYWYRRVMGKEIKFLLHFVKESKQDESGMPNNRFLAERTGGTYSTLKVQPAELEDSGVYFCASSQVALQGPELNTEAFFGQGTRLTVV.

This chain uses TRBV27 with TRBJ2-7, with D possibly TRBD1 on 6 matching bases. The DNA matches TRBJ2-1 better at its end, which makes the J call doubtful. The V gene's germline CDR1 is MNHEY and CDR2 SMNVEV (reference sequence). This CDR3 is 15 amino acids long. The CDR3 DNA is TGTGCCAGCAGTCCTCGAGGCAGGGGAACCTACGAGCAGTTCTTC. Amino acid sequence: CASSPRGRGTYEQFF.

The chain uses TRBV6-5 and TRBJ1-5; D may be TRBD1 (5 bases). Germline V CDR1 and CDR2: MNHEY, SVGAGI. This CDR3 comprises 13 residues. Between the trimmed V and J ends, which lost 0 bases and 6 bases, there was a span of 6 bases. The CDR3 spells CASSYSRVQPQHF. CDR3 DNA sequence: TGTGCCAGCAGTTACTCCAGGGTTCAGCCCCAGCATTTT.

The chain carries TRBV9 and TRBJ1-3; D gene unclear. Trimming shortened V by 4 bases and J by 2 bases, and 13 bases separated the two germline ends. The CDR3 consists of 15 residues. Per germline, CDR1 SGDLS and CDR2 YYNGEE. CDR3 bases: TGTGCCAGCAGCCTATTTGCTAGCCCTGGAAACACCATATATTTT. Protein product: CASSLFASPGNTIYF.

In this sample, this clonotype turned up many times. The V and J genes are TRBV6-1 and TRBJ2-7; possibly TRBD2 for D (6 bases). Germline CDR1 and CDR2: MNHNS and SASEGT. Trimming stripped 6 bases from V and 2 bases from J, with 14 bases between. This CDR3 is 14 amino acids long. The CDR3 loop reads CASSPGLLTYEQYF. The DNA of the CDR3 is TGTGCCAGCAGCCCTGGACTATTAACCTACGAGCAGTACTTC.